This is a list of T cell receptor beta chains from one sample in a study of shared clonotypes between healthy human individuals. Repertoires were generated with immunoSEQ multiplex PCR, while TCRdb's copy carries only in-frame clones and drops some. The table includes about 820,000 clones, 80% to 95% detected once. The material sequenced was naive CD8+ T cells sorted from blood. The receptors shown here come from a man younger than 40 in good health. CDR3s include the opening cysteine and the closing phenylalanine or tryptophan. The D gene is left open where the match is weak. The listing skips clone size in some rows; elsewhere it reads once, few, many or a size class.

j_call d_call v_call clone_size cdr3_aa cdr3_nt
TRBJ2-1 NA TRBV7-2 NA CASSLAGANYNEQFF TGTGCCAGCAGCTTAGCCGGGGCTAACTACAATGAGCAGTTCTTC
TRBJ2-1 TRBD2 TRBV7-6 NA CASSRTGTSGPSSNEQFF TGTGCCAGCAGCCGAACCGGGACTAGCGGCCCCTCCTCCAATGAGCAGTTCTTC
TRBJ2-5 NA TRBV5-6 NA CASSNPWGGRETQYF TGTGCCAGCAGCAACCCGTGGGGGGGCCGGGAGACCCAGTACTTC
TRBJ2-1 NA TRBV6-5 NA CASSSPWVGPYNEQFF TGTGCCAGCAGTTCCCCCTGGGTGGGACCCTACAATGAGCAGTTCTTC
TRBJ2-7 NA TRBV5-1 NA CASSLVGGIDEQYF TGCGCCAGCAGCTTGGTCGGTGGTATCGACGAGCAGTACTTC
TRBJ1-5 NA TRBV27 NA CASRDGYSNQPQHF TGTGCCAGCCGGGACGGTTATAGCAATCAGCCCCAGCATTTT
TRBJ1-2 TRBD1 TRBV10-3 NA CAISESRGQGPYGYTF TGTGCCATCAGTGAGTCGAGGGGGCAGGGACCCTATGGCTACACCTTC
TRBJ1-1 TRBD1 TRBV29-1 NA CSVEGTGTWATEAFF TGCAGCGTTGAAGGGACAGGGACTTGGGCCACTGAAGCTTTCTTT
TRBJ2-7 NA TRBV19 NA CASSISRGGAYEQYF TGTGCCAGTAGTATTTCCCGCGGGGGCGCCTACGAGCAGTACTTC
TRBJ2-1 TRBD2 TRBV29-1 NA CRGGREGRWGEQFF TGCAGGGGAGGGCGGGAGGGCCGGTGGGGTGAGCAGTTCTTC
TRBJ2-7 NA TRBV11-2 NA CASSFGGPSYEQYF TGTGCCAGCAGCTTCGGGGGACCCTCCTACGAGCAGTACTTC
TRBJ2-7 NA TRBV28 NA CASSLSAREITYEQYF TGTGCCAGCAGTTTATCAGCGAGGGAGATTACCTACGAGCAGTACTTC
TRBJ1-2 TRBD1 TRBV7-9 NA CASSLQGQDGYTF TGTGCCAGCAGCTTACAGGGACAGGATGGCTACACCTTC
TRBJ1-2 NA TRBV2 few CASSEPGDYGYTF TGTGCCAGCAGTGAACCAGGGGACTATGGCTACACCTTC
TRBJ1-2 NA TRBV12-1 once CASSSPRGAVHGYTF TGTGCCAGCAGCTCCCCCCGAGGGGCAGTGCATGGCTACACCTTC
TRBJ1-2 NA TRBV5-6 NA CASSLPVDSCGYTF TGTGCCAGCAGCTTGCCCGTAGACAGCTGTGGCTACACCTTC
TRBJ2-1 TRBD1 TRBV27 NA CASSPGQGLHGQFF TGTGCCAGCAGCCCGGGACAGGGGCTTCATGGGCAGTTCTTC
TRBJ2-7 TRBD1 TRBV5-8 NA CASPSKWDRGLWSSYEQYF TGTGCCAGCCCCTCTAAGTGGGACAGGGGGCTCTGGAGCTCCTACGAGCAGTACTTC
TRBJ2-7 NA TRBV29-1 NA CSVEEVGYEQYF TGCAGCGTTGAAGAGGTGGGATACGAGCAGTACTTC
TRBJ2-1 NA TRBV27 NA CASSLRGPLYNEQFF TGTGCCAGCAGTTTACGTGGGCCCCTCTACAATGAGCAGTTCTTC
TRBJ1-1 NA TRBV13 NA CASSLGPAMNTEAFF TGTGCCAGCAGCTTAGGGCCAGCCATGAACACTGAAGCTTTCTTT
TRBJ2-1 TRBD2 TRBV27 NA CASSFQPSGRGNEQFF TGTGCCAGCAGCTTTCAACCTAGCGGGAGGGGCAATGAGCAGTTCTTC
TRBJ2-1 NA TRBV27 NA CASSYLLGNNEQFF TGTGCCAGCAGTTACCTCTTGGGGAACAATGAGCAGTTCTTC
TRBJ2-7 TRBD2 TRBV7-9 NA CASSPNSGTPYEQYF TGTGCCAGCAGTCCCAATAGCGGGACTCCCTACGAGCAGTACTTC
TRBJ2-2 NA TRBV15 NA CATSRDKPKLDNVGELFF TGTGCCACCAGCAGAGACAAACCAAAACTAGATAATGTTGGGGAGCTGTTTTTT
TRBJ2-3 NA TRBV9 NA CASSVDGRSSTDTQYF TGTGCCAGCAGCGTAGATGGGCGGTCTAGCACAGATACGCAGTATTTT
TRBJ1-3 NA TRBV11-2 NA CASSSWGSGVSSGNTIYF TGTGCCAGCAGCTCATGGGGTTCAGGGGTATCATCTGGAAACACCATATATTTT
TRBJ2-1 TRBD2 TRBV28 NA CASSLRAGLAGADEQFF TGTGCCAGCAGTTTGCGAGCGGGACTAGCGGGAGCGGATGAGCAGTTCTTC
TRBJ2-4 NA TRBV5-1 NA CASSLAVGASAKNIQYF TGCGCCAGCAGCTTGGCCGTGGGGGCTTCAGCCAAAAACATTCAGTACTTC
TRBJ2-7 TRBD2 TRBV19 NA CASSINLIGLAAEQYF TGTGCCAGTAGTATTAATCTCATAGGACTAGCGGCCGAGCAGTACTTC
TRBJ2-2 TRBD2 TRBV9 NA CASSPPGVAGVTGELFF TGTGCCAGCAGCCCGCCTGGAGTAGCGGGAGTTACCGGGGAGCTGTTTTTT
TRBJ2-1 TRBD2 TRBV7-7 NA CAVGLAGDNEQFF TGTGCCGTGGGACTAGCGGGAGATAATGAGCAGTTCTTC
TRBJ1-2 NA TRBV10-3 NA CAISEEGQALNYGYTF TGTGCCATCAGTGAGGAAGGCCAGGCTCTAAACTATGGCTACACCTTC
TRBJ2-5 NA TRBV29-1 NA CSVEIRMRTQYF TGCAGCGTTGAGATCAGGATGAGGACCCAGTACTTC
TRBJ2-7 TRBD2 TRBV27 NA CASSLILAGVYEQYF TGTGCCAGCAGTTTAATCCTAGCGGGAGTTTACGAGCAGTACTTC
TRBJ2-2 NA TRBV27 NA CASSLGAGNTGELFF TGTGCCAGCAGTTTAGGGGCGGGGAACACCGGGGAGCTGTTTTTT
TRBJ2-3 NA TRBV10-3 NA CAISDREQPRSHTQYF TGTGCCATCAGTGATCGGGAACAACCGAGGAGCCATACGCAGTATTTT
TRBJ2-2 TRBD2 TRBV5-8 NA CASYPGLAGAGGELFF TGTGCCAGCTACCCAGGGCTAGCGGGAGCAGGCGGGGAGCTGTTTTTT
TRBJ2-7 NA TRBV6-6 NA CASNEGPYEQYF TGTGCCAGCAACGAGGGCCCATACGAGCAGTACTTC
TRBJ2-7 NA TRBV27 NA CASRIRGAHSYEQYF TGTGCCAGCAGGATCCGGGGGGCCCACTCCTACGAGCAGTACTTC
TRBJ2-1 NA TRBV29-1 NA CSADPFLGVPPGEQFF TGCAGCGCTGACCCCTTTCTGGGAGTCCCCCCAGGAGAGCAGTTCTTC
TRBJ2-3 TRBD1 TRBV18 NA CASSPRDRGGRTQYF TGTGCCAGCTCACCACGGGACAGGGGAGGTCGTACGCAGTATTTT
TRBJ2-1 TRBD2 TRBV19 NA CASSISSGGGNEQFF TGTGCCAGTAGTATATCTAGCGGTGGCGGAAATGAGCAGTTCTTC
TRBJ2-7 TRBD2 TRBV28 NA CASTKLGRGDYEQYF TGTGCCAGCACAAAACTTGGGAGGGGCGACTACGAGCAGTACTTC